Listed here are 16 T cell receptor beta chains from one sample, sequenced in a study of blood T cell repertoires in COVID-19. Profiled with immunoSEQ multiplex PCR; TCRdb holds only in-frame clones, not every one. The sample shows fewer than 500,000 clones, 85% to 90% of them seen only once. Sequenced: peripheral blood. The receptors were sampled from a woman in her 30s with acute or convalescent COVID-19.

J is TRBJ1-1 and V is TRBV10-3, with 7 bases fitting TRBD1. The germline CDR1 and CDR2 sequences are ENHRY and SYGVKD. The CDR3 length is 15 residues. With 2 bases clipped from V and 3 bases from J, the junction kept 6 bases outside the gene matches. The CDR3 here is CAISEGQARYTEAFF. The DNA for the CDR3 is TGTGCCATCAGTGAGGGACAGGCTCGTTACACTGAAGCTTTCTTT.

This chain joins TRBV19 and TRBJ1-1; D perhaps matches TRBD1 (6 bases). CDR1 and CDR2 from the germline V gene are LNHDA and SQIVND (reference sequence). V dropped 7 bases and J dropped 4 bases, with 16 bases sitting between them. The CDR3 runs to 14 residues. The CDR3 sequence: CASTPGVVGTEAFF. The DNA of the CDR3 is TGTGCCAGTACCCCAGGGGTCGTCGGCACTGAAGCTTTCTTT.

The chain combines TRBV4-2 with TRBJ1-5, with D possibly being TRBD1 (5 bases). Germline CDR1 reads LGHNA; CDR2 reads YNFKEQ. V lost 1 base and J 1 base, leaving 8 bases between the germline ends. This CDR3 has 15 residues. The DNA of the CDR3 is TGTGCCAGCAGCCAAGTTAGACAGAGCAATCAGCCCCAGCATTTT. As protein: CASSQVRQSNQPQHF.

As concerns this clone: The CDR3 carries no conserved terminal phenylalanine or tryptophan, so it likely arises from a read error. No DNA is shown, since the ends of the CDR3 on it are uncertain; the CDR3 is the one TCRdb lists. The V gene is TRBV4-1, the J gene TRBJ2-7; the table's D call, TRBD1, was not checked against the DNA. A total of 13 residues make up the CDR3, ends included. Germline lookup yields CDR1 MGHRA and CDR2 YSYEKL. CDR3: CASSHLLDRLVFL.

This chain connects TRBV27 to TRBJ2-7, with 7 positions matching TRBD1. This CDR3 spans 14 amino acids. Looked up from germline, CDR1 is MNHEY and CDR2 is SMNVEV (reference sequence). The V segment lost 6 bases and the J segment 5 bases; nucleotides outside the gene matches: 10. The DNA of the CDR3 is TGTGCCAGCAGCCTAACCCCGACAGGGAACGAGCAGTACTTC. The encoded protein is CASSLTPTGNEQYF.

The rearrangement uses TRBV15 and TRBJ1-5; D uncertain. The germline V gene has CDR1 LNHNV and CDR2 YYDKDF (reference sequence). The V and J ends lost 0 bases and 3 bases respectively, with 9 bases between them. This CDR3 comprises 15 residues. CDR3 coding DNA: TGTGCCACCAGCAGAGATGCCCTCTACAATCAGCCCCAGCATTTT. Amino acid sequence: CATSRDALYNQPQHF.

The V gene is TRBV12-3 or TRBV12-4, the J gene TRBJ2-1, with unresolved D. There are 11 residues in the CDR3. With 5 bases removed from V and 8 bases from J, the gap between germline ends came to 7 bases. This CDR3 is CASSLQDEQFF. In DNA form, the CDR3 reads TGTGCCAGCAGTCTCCAGGATGAGCAGTTCTTC.

The chain is built from TRBV24-1 and TRBJ2-7; 8 bases agree with TRBD1. The germline gives CDR1 KGHDR, CDR2 SFDVKD. The CDR3 extends over 14 amino acids. J was trimmed by 0 bases and V by 11 bases; bases with no gene match: 8. CDR3 loop: CASQPDRVSYEQYF. The CDR3 DNA sequence: TGTGCCAGTCAACCGGACAGGGTCTCCTACGAGCAGTACTTC.

The V and J genes are TRBV29-1 and TRBJ1-1; tentatively, D is TRBD1 (6 bases). The CDR3 consists of 13 residues. V dropped 7 bases and J dropped 7 bases, with 19 bases sitting between them. CDR1 and CDR2 (germline): SQVTM, ANQGSEA. The CDR3 here is CSATGSRTIEAFF. The CDR3 coding sequence is TGCAGCGCTACAGGGTCCCGAACCATTGAAGCTTTCTTT.

This sequence joins TRBV28 and TRBJ1-1; D perhaps matches TRBD1 (6 bases). Germline V lookup: CDR1 MDHEN, CDR2 SYDVKM. The V end lost 6 bases, the J end lost 5 bases, and 16 bases lay between the germline ends. This CDR3 contains 14 residues. Here the CDR3 DNA reads TGTGCCAGCAGGCTGGACAGTTTGAGGACTGAAGCTTTCTTT. Amino acid sequence: CASRLDSLRTEAFF.

The chain couples TRBV5-6 to TRBJ1-4; tentative D call: TRBD1 (6 bases). Trimming removed 1 base from V and 6 bases from J, with 10 bases in between. Germline V CDR1 and CDR2: SGHDT, YYEEEE. The CDR3 contains 14 residues. The DNA for the CDR3 is TGTGCCAGCAGCTTGACAGGGAGAGATGAAAAACTGTTTTTT. It specifies CASSLTGRDEKLFF.

In this sample, this clone turned up a few times. The chain recombines TRBV5-1 with TRBJ1-5, with a tentative D call TRBD1 (6 bases). V dropped 4 bases and J dropped 5 bases, with 16 bases sitting between them. CDR1 is SGHRS and CDR2 is YFSETQ in the germline V gene. The CDR3 totals 15 residues. CDR3 DNA sequence: TGCGCCAGCAGCCCGACAGGTAGAAAGGATCAGCCCCAGCATTTT. Residues: CASSPTGRKDQPQHF.

This sequence joins TRBV19 and TRBJ2-5; possible D gene TRBD2, 6 bases. CDR1 LNHDA and CDR2 SQIVND come from the germline V gene (reference sequence). There are 13 residues in the CDR3. Trimming took off 3 bases at V and 5 bases at J, with 10 bases between the two ends. The CDR3 spells CASSMEGVETQYF. DNA for the CDR3: TGTGCCAGTAGTATGGAGGGCGTCGAGACCCAGTACTTC. Full variable domain (missing parts from reference TRBV19 and TRBJ2-5): DGGITQSPKYLFRKEGQNVTLSCEQNLNHDAMYWYRQDPGQGLRLIYYSQIVNDFQKGDIAEGYSVSREKKESFPLTVTSAQKNPTAFYLCASSMEGVETQYFGPGTRLLVL.

The V gene is TRBV7-2, the J gene TRBJ2-7; D possibly corresponds to TRBD2 (6 bases). CDR1 is SGHTA, CDR2 FQGNSA, per germline. The CDR3 sequence is 16 residues long. With 3 bases removed from V and 2 bases from J, the gap between germline ends came to 17 bases. Here the CDR3 DNA reads TGTGCCAGCAGCTTTGGGAGCGGGCAGAACCCCTACGAGCAGTACTTC. This sequence encodes CASSFGSGQNPYEQYF. The entire variable domain, with the rest obtained from reference TRBV7-2 and TRBJ2-7, is as follows: GAGVSQSPSNKVTEKGKDVELRCDPISGHTALYWYRQSLGQGLEFLIYFQGNSAPDKSGLPSDRFSAERTGGSVSTLTIQRTQQEDSAVYLCASSFGSGQNPYEQYFGPGTRLTVT.

The chain recombines TRBV6-2 or TRBV6-3 with TRBJ2-3; TRBD1 agrees at 9 bases. Germline values: CDR1 MNHEY, CDR2 SVGEGT. The CDR3 consists of 15 residues. Trimming removed 5 bases from V and 0 bases from J; junction bases left unmatched: 3. Here the CDR3 DNA reads TGTGCCAGCAGTGATGGGACAGGGAGCACAGATACGCAGTATTTT. As protein: CASSDGTGSTDTQYF.

The gene calls are TRBV27 and TRBJ1-2, with 9 bases identical to TRBD1. Germline CDR1 and CDR2: MNHEY and SMNVEV (reference sequence). CDR3 length: 15 residues. The V segment lost 5 bases and the J segment 6 bases; nucleotides outside the gene matches: 10. The CDR3 DNA follows: TGTGCCAGCAGTCCGTCGGGACAGGGTAATAATGGCTACACCTTC. This translates into CASSPSGQGNNGYTF.